One sample yielded the 8 T cell receptor beta chains listed below, sequenced in a study of T cell changes during pregnancy in multiple sclerosis. Measured with immunoSEQ multiplex PCR; TCRdb has only the in-frame clones, and not every one. The table includes fewer than 80,000 clones, approximately 92% detected once. Specimen: peripheral blood, collected in the third trimester of pregnancy. Source of these receptors: a female donor in good health, enrolled as a control in a pregnancy study.

V usage is TRBV6-1 and J usage is TRBJ1-5, with D maybe TRBD1 (5 bases). Trimming shortened V by 2 bases and J by 2 bases, and 16 bases separated the two germline ends. The CDR3 covers 17 residues. CDR1 is MNHNS, CDR2 SASEGT, per germline. CDR3 residues: CASSEILAGGRNQPQHF. CDR3 DNA sequence: TGTGCCAGCAGTGAAATTTTAGCGGGGGGTCGCAATCAGCCCCAGCATTTT.

This clone was seen a handful of times. The chain is built from TRBV30 and TRBJ1-1; D is unclear. V dropped 5 bases and J dropped 4 bases, with 14 bases sitting between them. This CDR3 is 13 amino acids long. The germline V gene has CDR1 GTSNPN and CDR2 SVGIG (reference sequence). In DNA, the CDR3 is TGTGCCTGGGGGAGTGGGGTACTCACTGAAGCTTTCTTT. Residues: CAWGSGVLTEAFF. The full variable domain, its missing parts supplied by reference TRBV30 and TRBJ1-1, is SQTIHQWPATLVQPVGSPLSLECTVEGTSNPNLYWYRQAAGRGLQLLFYSVGIGQISSEVPQNLSASRPQDRQFILSSKKLLLSDSGFYLCAWGSGVLTEAFFGQGTRLTVV.

This clone came up once. V usage is TRBV4-1 and J usage is TRBJ2-3, with D possibly being TRBD2 (6 bases). Germline-derived CDR1 and CDR2 are MGHRA and YSYEKL. V was trimmed by 0 bases and J by 1 base, leaving 23 bases between them. CDR3 size: 20 residues. The CDR3 sequence: CASSQDSTRPAGPGTDTQYF. The CDR3 DNA follows: TGCGCCAGCAGCCAAGATTCGACTCGGCCAGCGGGCCCGGGCACAGATACGCAGTATTTT.

The chain is built from TRBV10-1 and TRBJ1-3; D is possibly TRBD1 (6 bases). Germline V lookup: CDR1 WNHNN, CDR2 SYGVQD (reference sequence). V was cut by 6 bases and J by 0 bases, with 15 bases left in between. The CDR3 totals 16 residues. The CDR3 coding sequence is TGCGCCAGCAGAGAACCACAGGGAATCTCTGGAAACACCATATATTTT. It codes for CASREPQGISGNTIYF.

This clone was found a few times. The chain uses TRBV15 and TRBJ2-2, with TRBD2 identical over 10 bases. This CDR3 is 17 amino acids long. V lost 0 bases, J lost 8 bases, and 9 bases stayed unmatched. CDR1 and CDR2 from the germline V gene are LNHNV and YYDKDF (reference sequence). The CDR3, as DNA: TGTGCCACCAGCAGAGATGGACTAGCGGAGGGGGATGGGGAGCTGTTTTTT. Its translation: CATSRDGLAEGDGELFF.

This chain uses TRBV29-1 with TRBJ2-1; TRBD2 agrees at 11 bases. The germline V gene encodes CDR1 SQVTM and CDR2 ANQGSEA. The CDR3 is 18 amino acids. Trimming cost V 7 bases and J 0 bases; bases outside gene matches: 14. Here the CDR3 reads CSGGYGTSGLSSYNEQFF. CDR3 nucleotides: TGCAGCGGGGGGTACGGGACTAGCGGACTGAGCTCCTACAATGAGCAGTTCTTC.

The genes are TRBV18 and TRBJ1-3; D unclear. Trimming pared 1 base from V and 1 base from J, leaving 8 bases between. The germline V gene has CDR1 KGHSH and CDR2 LQKENI. CDR3 length equals 15 residues. This CDR3 reads CASSPLAGSGNTIYF. The CDR3 DNA follows: TGTGCCAGCTCACCACTGGCAGGTTCTGGAAACACCATATATTTT.

The genes are TRBV5-1 and TRBJ2-7; 9 bases fit TRBD2. Germline V gene lookup returns CDR1 SGHRS and CDR2 YFSETQ. V dropped 5 bases and J dropped 2; count of bases not matched to a gene: 5. This CDR3 has 14 amino acids. This CDR3 reads CASSTSGFTYEQYF. The CDR3 DNA reads TGCGCCAGCAGTACTAGCGGGTTCACCTACGAGCAGTACTTC. The variable domain in full, with the rest retrieved from reference TRBV5-1 and TRBJ2-7, is KAGVTQTPRYLIKTRGQQVTLSCSPISGHRSVSWYQQTPGQGLQFLFEYFSETQRNKGNFPGRFSGRQFSNSRSEMNVSTLELGDSALYLCASSTSGFTYEQYFGPGTRLTVT.